Shown below are 11 T cell receptor beta chains from a single sample sequenced in a study of identical twins. TCRdb re-called the 5' RACE reads through MiXCR, storing one row per CDR3 protein. The profile shows under 450,000 distinct CDR3 sequences, around 18% of them singletons. The sample was naive T cells sorted from blood. The origin of the receptors is a man in his fifties in good health.

The chain has TRBV20-1 and TRBJ2-1; 10 nucleotides match TRBD1. The V segment lost 6 bases and the J segment 2 bases; nucleotides outside the gene matches: 7. This CDR3 has 15 amino acids. Germline V gene lookup returns CDR1 DFQATT and CDR2 SNEGSKA (reference sequence). CDR3 sequence: CSAKTGTGAYNEQFF. CDR3 sequence (DNA): TGCAGTGCAAAGACCGGGACAGGGGCCTACAATGAGCAGTTCTTC.

This clonotype has a handful of counts. The J gene is TRBJ2-7, the V gene TRBV5-1; D is undetermined. This CDR3 region has 12 residues. V lost 6 bases and J 5 bases, leaving 12 bases between the germline ends. The V gene's germline CDR1 is SGHRS and CDR2 YFSETQ. The CDR3 reads CASTPGLHEQYF. CDR3 DNA: TGCGCCAGCACCCCAGGCCTCCACGAGCAGTACTTC.

This clonotype was recorded many times. This sequence joins TRBV5-1 and TRBJ2-2, with TRBD2 matching over 11 bases. The length of the CDR3 is 15 residues. V trimming: 4 bases; J trimming: 5 bases; junction bases outside the gene matches: 4. Germline V gene lookup returns CDR1 SGHRS and CDR2 YFSETQ. CDR3 loop: CASSAPSGGTGELFF. CDR3 bases: TGCGCCAGCAGCGCGCCTAGCGGGGGGACCGGGGAGCTGTTTTTT.

The table lists this clonotype with many counts. The gene calls are TRBV28 and TRBJ1-6, with TRBD1 matching over 7 bases. Trimming cost V 2 bases and J 6 bases; bases outside gene matches: 7. The CDR3 covers 16 residues. Germline-derived CDR1 and CDR2 are MDHEN and SYDVKM. CDR3 in DNA: TGTGCCAGCAGTTTAAGGTGGGCAGGGGGTAATTCACCCCTCCACTTT. This gives the protein CASSLRWAGGNSPLHF.

This clonotype has a handful of counts. The V gene is TRBV12-3 or TRBV12-4, the J gene TRBJ1-5, with 8 bases that match TRBD1. V shed 4 bases, J shed 5 bases, and the junction held 10 bases outside the gene matches. The CDR3 covers 16 residues. The CDR3 DNA reads as TGTGCCAGCAGTTCCTTCAAAACAGGGGGTCATCAGCCCCAGCATTTT. Protein: CASSSFKTGGHQPQHF.

The V and J genes are TRBV20-1 and TRBJ2-1, with TRBD2 as a possible D gene (5 bases). Germline V gene lookup returns CDR1 DFQATT and CDR2 SNEGSKA (reference sequence). The CDR3 consists of 13 residues. Deletions cut 2 bases from V and 8 bases from J, with 13 bases between. The CDR3 DNA reads as TGCAGTGCTAGACCGGGGAAGAGGGATGAGCAGTTCTTC. As protein: CSARPGKRDEQFF.

This clonotype was seen a few times. The rearrangement links TRBV11-1 to TRBJ2-7; possibly TRBD2 for D (5 bases). CDR1 is SGHAT, CDR2 FQDESV, per germline (reference sequence). This CDR3 contains 13 residues. Trimming cost V 5 bases and J 3 bases, with 11 bases left between them. The CDR3, as DNA: TGTGCCAGCAGCCCGACGGACTTCTACGAGCAGTACTTC. It is translated as CASSPTDFYEQYF.

This clonotype was observed at least ten times. The chain recombines TRBV7-2 with TRBJ1-3; maybe TRBD1 (5 bases). The CDR3 has 16 amino acids. CDR1 is SGHTA and CDR2 is FQGNSA in the germline V gene. Trimming left V 6 bases short and J 0 bases short, with 15 bases between. CDR3 coding DNA: TGTGCCAGCAGATTGACTGTGGGGGTCTCTGGAAACACCATATATTTT. Translating it yields CASRLTVGVSGNTIYF.

The rearrangement links TRBV19 to TRBJ2-1, with 12 bases identical to TRBD2. J lost 5 bases, V lost 1 base, and 6 bases had no gene match. Germline V gives CDR1 LNHDA, CDR2 SQIVND (reference sequence). This CDR3 contains 17 residues. The CDR3 is CASSIGTSGENNNEQFF. The CDR3 DNA sequence: TGTGCCAGTAGTATAGGGACTAGCGGGGAAAATAACAATGAGCAGTTCTTC.

This clonotype was seen more than once but under ten times. The V gene is TRBV18, the J gene TRBJ1-5; D not certain. Germline V CDR1 and CDR2: KGHSH, LQKENI. Trimming removed 3 bases at V and 5 bases at J, with 11 bases between. The CDR3 covers 14 residues. The CDR3 DNA follows: TGTGCCAGCTCACCCACGGGTGGGCATCAGCCCCAGCATTTT. Translated, it gives CASSPTGGHQPQHF.

This clonotype was recorded a few times. The chain combines TRBV6-1 with TRBJ2-3, with TRBD1 matching over 7 bases. This CDR3 is 14 amino acids long. The germline V gene has CDR1 MNHNS and CDR2 SASEGT. The V and J ends lost 3 bases and 5 bases, in that order; junction bases with no gene match: 5. The DNA of the CDR3 is TGTGCCAGCAGTGACGACAGGGCCGGAGATACGCAGTATTTT. Protein product: CASSDDRAGDTQYF.